This is a list of T cell receptor beta chains from one sample in a study of blood T cells in healthy people across ages. TCRdb re-derived calls from the 5' RACE reads in MiXCR, one entry per CDR3 protein. The sample yields 540,000 or so distinct CDR3 sequences, 25% to 30% seen once. Sequenced sample: blood. The receptors come from a woman in her sixties or seventies in good health. Both conserved end residues are part of each CDR3. The D gene is left open where the match is weak. Size is omitted from some rows. Given values are once, few, many or a class for expanded clones.

>NA|TRBJ2-1|NA|TRBV4-3
CASSQELDHQLYEQFF
TGCGCCAGCAGCCAAGAGCTGGACCACCAACTTTATGAGCAGTTCTTC
>NA|TRBJ2-1|few|TRBV5-1
CASSLGSVLDEQFF
TGCGCCAGCAGCTTAGGCAGCGTTCTGGATGAGCAGTTCTTC
>NA|TRBJ1-5|few|TRBV2
CASKDRSNQPQHF
TGTGCCAGCAAGGATCGTAGCAATCAGCCCCAGCATTTT
>TRBD2|TRBJ2-5|NA|TRBV7-2
CASSLGLAGPETQYF
TGTGCCAGCAGCTTGGGACTAGCGGGGCCCGAGACCCAGTACTTC
>TRBD1|TRBJ1-2|few|TRBV12-3/TRBV12-4
CASSPTGNGYTF
TGTGCCAGCAGTCCGACAGGGAATGGCTACACCTTC
>NA|TRBJ2-1|NA|TRBV7-3
CASSPRTPYNKQFF
TGTGCCAGCAGCCCCAGGACACCGTACAATAAGCAGTTCTTC
>NA|TRBJ2-3|NA|TRBV11-2
CASSPGPRGTDTQYF
TGTGCCAGCAGTCCGGGCCCTCGGGGCACAGATACGCAGTATTTT
>NA|TRBJ2-7|NA|TRBV7-9
CASSLGGGGVDSSYEQYF
TGTGCCAGCAGCTTAGGAGGAGGAGGGGTCGACAGCTCCTACGAGCAGTACTTC
>NA|TRBJ1-2|few|TRBV7-2
CASSQGPGYYGYTF
TGTGCCAGCAGCCAAGGACCAGGCTACTATGGCTACACCTTC
>TRBD1|TRBJ1-6|few|TRBV24-1
CATSGGQGDSPLHF
TGTGCCACCAGTGGAGGACAGGGGGATTCACCCCTCCACTTT
>TRBD1|TRBJ1-1|NA|TRBV7-2
CASSLRSRQGGTEAFF
TGTGCCAGCAGCTTACGTTCCCGACAGGGAGGCACTGAAGCTTTCTTT